Listed here are 26 T cell receptor beta chains from one sample, sequenced in a study of cytomegalovirus exposure and HLA in healthy donors. The data were produced by immunoSEQ multiplex PCR, yet TCRdb's version contains in-frame clones alone and is incomplete. The sample lists about 73,000 clones, approximately 94% occurring once. Sequenced: PBMCs. The receptor source for this set is a woman aged 18-30 years in good health and CMV-seronegative.

The genes are TRBV11-2 and TRBJ1-2, with D tentatively TRBD1 (5 bases). Trimming pared 0 bases from V and 9 bases from J, leaving 11 bases between. This CDR3 spans 13 amino acids. Germline V gene data show CDR1 as SGHAT and CDR2 as FQNNGV. CDR3 region: CASSLEQNRRYTF. Here the CDR3 DNA reads TGTGCCAGCAGCTTAGAACAGAACAGGCGCTACACCTTC.

This rearrangement joins TRBV2 to TRBJ2-3; 9 bases fit TRBD2. This CDR3 spans 16 amino acids. V dropped 4 bases and J dropped 3; count of bases not matched to a gene: 8. Germline CDR1 reads SNHLY; CDR2 reads FYNNEI. The CDR3 DNA follows: TGTGCCAGCAGTGGGGTGGCGGGAGGGGGAACAGATACGCAGTATTTT. It encodes CASSGVAGGGTDTQYF.

A note on this clone: Other DNA variants within this sample encode the same CDR3. This chain joins TRBV27 and TRBJ2-7; TRBD2 is a possible D gene (6 bases). The CDR3 has 14 residues. In germline, CDR1 is MNHEY, CDR2 SMNVEV (reference sequence). Between the trimmed V and J ends, which lost 5 bases and 2 bases, there was a span of 13 bases. The chain's CDR3 is CASSSGGEAYEQYF. CDR3 coding DNA: TGTGCCAGCAGTAGTGGCGGGGAAGCCTACGAGCAGTACTTC.

This sequence joins TRBV19 and TRBJ1-4; possible D gene TRBD1, 5 bases. The CDR3 is made up of 15 amino acids. Germline V lookup: CDR1 LNHDA, CDR2 SQIVND (reference sequence). Trimming removed 6 bases from V and 1 base from J, with 12 bases in between. CDR3 sequence (DNA): TGTGCCAGTAGCCGACGACAGATAACTAATGAAAAACTGTTTTTT. This translates into CASSRRQITNEKLFF.

This clone was seen just once. This chain links TRBV6-1 with TRBJ1-5; 7 nucleotides match TRBD1. V shed 7 bases, J shed 2 bases, and the junction held 5 bases outside the gene matches. CDR1 and CDR2 from the germline V gene are MNHNS and SASEGT. This CDR3 has 14 residues. CDR3 protein: CASIEGAGNQPQHF. CDR3 DNA: TGTGCCAGCATTGAGGGGGCTGGCAATCAGCCCCAGCATTTT.

V gene TRBV5-6 combines with J gene TRBJ2-5; TRBD2 is a possible D gene (7 bases). Deletions cut 4 bases from V and 4 bases from J, with 14 bases between. The germline CDR1 and CDR2 sequences are SGHDT and YYEEEE. The CDR3 consists of 14 residues. The DNA for the CDR3 is TGTGCCAGCAGCATATGGGGGGGGCGAGAGACCCAGTACTTC. It translates to CASSIWGGRETQYF. The full variable domain, rest sourced from reference TRBV5-6 and TRBJ2-5, is DAGVTQSPTHLIKTRGQQVTLRCSPKSGHDTVSWYQQALGQGPQFIFQYYEEEERQRGNFPDRFSGHQFPNYSSELNVNALLLGDSALYLCASSIWGGRETQYFGPGTRLLVL.

V gene TRBV15 combines with J gene TRBJ2-2; D possibly corresponds to TRBD1 (6 bases). CDR3 size: 14 residues. Germline values: CDR1 LNHNV, CDR2 YYDKDF (reference sequence). The V end was cut by 5 bases, the J end by 4 bases, with 11 bases between. For the CDR3, the DNA is TGTGCCACCAGCCACAGGGAGAGCACCGGGGAGCTGTTTTTT. Translation gives CATSHRESTGELFF. Full variable domain (outside the CDR3, taken from reference TRBV15 and TRBJ2-2): DAMVIQNPRYQVTQFGKPVTLSCSQTLNHNVMYWYQQKSSQAPKLLFHYYDKDFNNEADTPDNFQSRRPNTSFCFLDIRSPGLGDTAMYLCATSHRESTGELFFGEGSRLTVL.

The chain joins TRBV10-1 to TRBJ2-1; 12 positions match TRBD2. This CDR3 has 16 residues. Germline CDR1 reads WNHNN; CDR2 reads SYGVQD (reference sequence). V gave up 0 bases and J gave up 10 bases; unmatched junction bases: 7. The CDR3 DNA reads as TGCGCCAGCAGTGAGTCGGCGGGACTAGCGGGTGTCGAGCAGTTCTTC. It translates to CASSESAGLAGVEQFF.

The chain combines TRBV6-1 with TRBJ1-5; 7 bases align to TRBD1. CDR1 is MNHNS, CDR2 SASEGT, per germline. This CDR3 contains 15 residues. V lost 4 bases to trimming and J lost 3 bases; unmatched junction nucleotides: 6. This CDR3 is CASSGRGLVNQPQHF. The CDR3 DNA follows: TGTGCCAGCAGTGGAAGGGGGCTTGTCAATCAGCCCCAGCATTTT.

The chain has TRBV2 and TRBJ2-7; TRBD2 matches 8 bases. This CDR3 contains 15 residues. Trimming removed 3 bases from V and 0 bases from J; junction bases left unmatched: 4. Germline V gives CDR1 SNHLY, CDR2 FYNNEI. Here the CDR3 reads CASSEETSDSYEQYF. The CDR3 coding sequence is TGTGCCAGCAGTGAGGAGACTAGCGACTCCTACGAGCAGTACTTC.

The J gene is TRBJ1-1, the V gene TRBV7-2; D remains unclear. Germline loops: CDR1 SGHTA, CDR2 FQGNSA. CDR3 size: 13 residues. The V and J ends lost 8 bases and 7 bases respectively, with 17 bases between them. The CDR3 region has the DNA TGTGCCAGCCGGAGCGGGCAGTCCGGTGAAGCTTTCTTT. Translation: CASRSGQSGEAFF.

CDR3 sequence (DNA): TGTGCCAGCAGCTTAGGGGACACCTCCTACGAGCAGTACTTC. Its translation is CASSLGDTSYEQYF. The rearrangement links TRBV7-9 to TRBJ2-7; D possibly corresponds to TRBD1 (6 bases). V was trimmed by 1 base and J by 0 bases, leaving 7 bases between them. This CDR3 is built from 14 residues. Per germline, CDR1 SEHNR and CDR2 FQNEAQ (reference sequence).

The genes are TRBV19 and TRBJ1-2; 9 bases line up with TRBD1. The CDR3 loop spans 14 amino acids. Germline CDR1 reads LNHDA; CDR2 reads SQIVND (reference sequence). Unmatched junction bases numbered 9, after V lost 6 bases and J lost 7 bases. CDR3 bases: TGTGCCAGTAGCAGGACAGGGGACGCGCGTGGCTACACCTTC. Its translation is CASSRTGDARGYTF. Drawing the rest from reference TRBV19 and TRBJ1-2, the complete variable domain is DGGITQSPKYLFRKEGQNVTLSCEQNLNHDAMYWYRQDPGQGLRLIYYSQIVNDFQKGDIAEGYSVSREKKESFPLTVTSAQKNPTAFYLCASSRTGDARGYTFGSGTRLTVV.

V and J are TRBV5-1 and TRBJ2-3; the match to TRBD1 covers 8 bases. From germline, CDR1 is SGHRS and CDR2 YFSETQ. V shed 0 bases, J shed 3 bases, and the junction held 3 bases outside the gene matches. The CDR3 is 15 amino acids. This chain's CDR3 is CASSLEDRVTDTQYF. In DNA, the CDR3 is TGCGCCAGCAGCTTGGAGGACAGGGTGACAGATACGCAGTATTTT.

The chain links TRBV9 to TRBJ2-4; 8 bases align to TRBD1. From germline, CDR1 is SGDLS and CDR2 YYNGEE. Losses at the gene ends were 3 bases for V and 3 bases for J; bases not matched to a gene: 2. CDR3 length: 14 amino acids. The CDR3 DNA sequence: TGTGCCAGCAGCGGGGGGACAGGCAAAAACATTCAGTACTTC. Residues: CASSGGTGKNIQYF.

V gene TRBV6-5 combines with J gene TRBJ2-1; 10 bases map to TRBD2. The germline V gene has CDR1 MNHEY and CDR2 SVGAGI. This CDR3 contains 16 residues. V gave up 2 bases and J gave up 8 bases; unmatched junction bases: 9. CDR3 nucleotide sequence: TGTGCCAGCAGTTACAGCCAGCGGGGGGGGGAAGATGAGCAGTTCTTC. Translating it yields CASSYSQRGGEDEQFF.

This clone was observed a single time. This chain links TRBV29-1 with TRBJ1-3, with D possibly being TRBD1 (5 bases). V lost 3 bases and J lost 0, with 15 bases in between. Germline CDR1 is SQVTM and CDR2 is ANQGSEA. The CDR3 totals 16 residues. CDR3 coding DNA: TGCAGCGTTGAGGCCCAGGGCCCCTTCTCTGGAAACACCATATATTTT. Translating gives CSVEAQGPFSGNTIYF.

J is TRBJ1-3 and V is TRBV30; D gene uncertain. Germline CDR1 is GTSNPN and CDR2 is SVGIG (reference sequence). The CDR3 has 11 amino acids. V was clipped by 2 bases and J by 15 bases, with 14 bases between them. This chain's CDR3 is CAWSRWSSEYF. CDR3 DNA sequence: TGTGCCTGGAGTAGGTGGAGTAGTGAATATTTT.

The chain uses TRBV5-5 and TRBJ2-4; tentative D call: TRBD1 (6 bases). V lost 4 bases and J lost 8, with 19 bases in between. Germline-derived CDR1 and CDR2 are SGHKS and YYEKEE (reference sequence). The CDR3 contains 15 residues. CDR3 in DNA: TGTGCCAGCAGCCCCATCTCGGGGAAGGGGGACATTCAGTACTTC. Its translation is CASSPISGKGDIQYF.

The chain combines TRBV21-1 with TRBJ1-5. TRBV21-1 is tagged as a pseudogene. The CDR3 is 15 amino acids. The DNA for the CDR3 is TGTGCCAGCAGCAAAGGTGCGCAAATCAATCAGCCCCAGCATTTT. Protein: CASSKGAQINQPQHF.

This chain links TRBV29-1 with TRBJ1-3; D gene ambiguous. Trimming left V 0 bases short and J 4 bases short, with 7 bases between. The germline CDR1 and CDR2 sequences are SQVTM and ANQGSEA. CDR3 length equals 13 residues. CDR3 sequence reads: CSVEETEGNTIYF. The CDR3 DNA sequence: TGCAGCGTTGAAGAAACAGAAGGAAACACCATATATTTT. Full variable domain (outside the CDR3, taken from reference TRBV29-1 and TRBJ1-3): SAVISQKPSRDICQRGTSLTIQCQVDSQVTMMFWYRQQPGQSLTLIATANQGSEATYESGFVIDKFPISRPNLTFSTLTVSNMSPEDSSIYLCSVEETEGNTIYFGEGSWLTVV.

This clone was counted once. V gene TRBV27 combines with J gene TRBJ2-1; TRBD2 aligns across 14 bases. The V gene's germline CDR1 is MNHEY and CDR2 SMNVEV (reference sequence). V was pared by 0 bases and J by 9 bases, with 7 bases of the junction left unmatched. CDR3 length: 17 amino acids. In DNA, the CDR3 is TGTGCCAGCAGTTTATCGCCGACTAGCGGGGGGGCCGGTGAGCAGTTCTTC. It encodes CASSLSPTSGGAGEQFF.

The chain links TRBV5-6 to TRBJ2-5; tentatively, D is TRBD2 (5 bases). The CDR3 covers 15 residues. CDR1 and CDR2 (germline): SGHDT, YYEEEE. Between the trimmed V and J ends, which lost 3 bases and 5 bases, there was a span of 17 bases. The CDR3 here is CASSWSGMEYETQYF. The CDR3 DNA reads as TGTGCCAGCAGCTGGTCCGGGATGGAGTATGAGACCCAGTACTTC.

The rearrangement joins TRBV6-5 to TRBJ2-5; 10 bases line up with TRBD2. The CDR3 runs 15 residues. Germline V gives CDR1 MNHEY, CDR2 SVGAGI. V lost 9 bases, J lost 1 base, and 8 bases stayed unmatched. The CDR3 DNA sequence: TGTGCCAGTGCCGGGACTAGCGCAGGCCAAGAGACCCAGTACTTC. Translation: CASAGTSAGQETQYF.

The V call is TRBV9, the J call TRBJ1-5; 9 bases are shared with TRBD1. The CDR3 loop spans 15 amino acids. CDR1 and CDR2 from the germline V gene are SGDLS and YYNGEE. Unmatched junction bases numbered 4, after V lost 3 bases and J lost 3 bases. In DNA form, the CDR3 reads TGTGCCAGCAGCGCCGGGACAGGGTCCAATCAGCCCCAGCATTTT. This sequence encodes CASSAGTGSNQPQHF.

V is TRBV18 and J is TRBJ1-5; D not resolved. V dropped 6 bases and J dropped 7 bases, with 10 bases sitting between them. This CDR3 region has 12 residues. Germline V gene data show CDR1 as KGHSH and CDR2 as LQKENI. The chain's CDR3 is CASSPGRQPQHF. CDR3 DNA: TGTGCCAGCTCTCCGGGTAGACAGCCCCAGCATTTT.